This TCR beta chain is from a study of Graves' ophthalmopathy and Graves' hyperthyroidism. Points on this clonotype: The target antigen is unknown.

Transcripts of RNA were the source for amplifying TCR beta CDR3 regions. HTBI primers served in a first-round RT-PCR, which a second-round multiplex PCR followed. A single record per CDR3 protein comes from TCRdb applying MiXCR to the multiplex PCR reads. The sample lists over a million distinct CDR3 sequences; about 38% were seen once. Germline trimming cut 6 bases from V and 5 bases from J; bases unmatched to any gene: 7. Germline V lookup: CDR1 SNHLY, CDR2 FYNNEI. The CDR3 loop spans 14 amino acids. Study findings and constraints: Ophthalmopathy progression was predicted with under 71% sensitivity and approximately 79% specificity.

Sequencing was carried out using peripheral blood or thyroid tissue (not recorded which). V is TRBV2 and J is TRBJ1-5; 7 bases line up with TRBD1. This sequence originates from an adult man with Graves' hyperthyroidism. CDR3 DNA sequence: TGTGCCAGCAGGGAGACAGGGACCTATCAGCCCCAGCATTTT. It translates to CASRETGTYQPQHF. The whole variable domain, remainder taken from reference TRBV2 and TRBJ1-5, is EPEVTQTPSHQVTQMGQEVILRCVPISNHLYFYWYRQILGQKVEFLVSFYNNEISEKSEIFDDQFSVERPDGSNFTLKIRSTKLEDSAMYFCASRETGTYQPQHFGDGTRLSIL.